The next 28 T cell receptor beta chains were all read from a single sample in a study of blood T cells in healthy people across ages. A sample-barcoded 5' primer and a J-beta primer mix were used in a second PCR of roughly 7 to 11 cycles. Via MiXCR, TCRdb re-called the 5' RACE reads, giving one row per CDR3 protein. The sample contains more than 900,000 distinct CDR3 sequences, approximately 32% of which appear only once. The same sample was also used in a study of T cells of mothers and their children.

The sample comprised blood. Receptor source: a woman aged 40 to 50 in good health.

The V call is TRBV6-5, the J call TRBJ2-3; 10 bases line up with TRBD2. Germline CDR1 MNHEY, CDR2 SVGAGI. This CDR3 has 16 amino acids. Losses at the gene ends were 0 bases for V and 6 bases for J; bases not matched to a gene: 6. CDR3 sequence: CASSYSSGGGRDTQYF. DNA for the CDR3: TGTGCCAGCAGTTACTCAAGCGGGGGGGGCCGGGATACGCAGTATTTT.

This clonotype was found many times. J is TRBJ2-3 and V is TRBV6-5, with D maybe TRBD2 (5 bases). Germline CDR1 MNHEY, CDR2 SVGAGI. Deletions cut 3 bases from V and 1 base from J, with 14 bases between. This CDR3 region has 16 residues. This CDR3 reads CASSYFGGYGTDTQYF. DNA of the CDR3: TGTGCCAGCAGTTATTTTGGAGGTTACGGCACAGATACGCAGTATTTT.

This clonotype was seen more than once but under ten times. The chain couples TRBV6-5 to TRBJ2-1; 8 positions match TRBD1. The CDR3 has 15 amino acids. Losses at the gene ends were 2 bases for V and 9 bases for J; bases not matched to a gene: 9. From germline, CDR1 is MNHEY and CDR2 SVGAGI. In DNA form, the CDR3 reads TGTGCCAGCAGTTACCAGGGACAGGTTGGTGGTGAGCAGTTCTTC. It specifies CASSYQGQVGGEQFF.

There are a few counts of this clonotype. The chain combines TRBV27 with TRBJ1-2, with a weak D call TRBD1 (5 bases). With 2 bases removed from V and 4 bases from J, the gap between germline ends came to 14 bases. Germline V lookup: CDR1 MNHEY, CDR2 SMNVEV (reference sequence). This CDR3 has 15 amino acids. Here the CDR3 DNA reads TGTGCCAGCAGTTTAGATTGGGCCGGGGGCTATGGCTACACCTTC. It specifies CASSLDWAGGYGYTF.

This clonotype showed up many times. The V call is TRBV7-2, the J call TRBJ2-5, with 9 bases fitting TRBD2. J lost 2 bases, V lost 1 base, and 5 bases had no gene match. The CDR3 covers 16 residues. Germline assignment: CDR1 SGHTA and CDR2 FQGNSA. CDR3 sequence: CASSLGFSGGQETQYF. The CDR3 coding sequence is TGTGCCAGCAGCTTAGGATTTAGCGGGGGACAAGAGACCCAGTACTTC. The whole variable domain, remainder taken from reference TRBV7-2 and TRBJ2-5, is GAGVSQSPSNKVTEKGKDVELRCDPISGHTALYWYRQSLGQGLEFLIYFQGNSAPDKSGLPSDRFSAERTGGSVSTLTIQRTQQEDSAVYLCASSLGFSGGQETQYFGPGTRLLVL.

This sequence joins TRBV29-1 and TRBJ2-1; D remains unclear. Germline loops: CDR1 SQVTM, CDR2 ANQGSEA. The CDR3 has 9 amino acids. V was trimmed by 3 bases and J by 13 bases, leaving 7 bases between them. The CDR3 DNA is TGCAGCGTTGATCCGGTACAGTTCTTC. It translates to CSVDPVQFF.

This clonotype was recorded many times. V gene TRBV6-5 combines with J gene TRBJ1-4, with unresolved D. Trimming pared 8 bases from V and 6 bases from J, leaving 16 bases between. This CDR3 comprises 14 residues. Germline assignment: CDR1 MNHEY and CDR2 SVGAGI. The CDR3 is CASSLVRQDEKLFF. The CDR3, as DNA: TGTGCCAGCTCATTAGTACGGCAGGATGAAAAACTGTTTTTT.

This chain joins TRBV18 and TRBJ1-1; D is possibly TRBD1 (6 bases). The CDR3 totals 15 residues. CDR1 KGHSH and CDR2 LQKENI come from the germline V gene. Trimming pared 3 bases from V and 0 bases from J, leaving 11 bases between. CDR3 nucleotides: TGTGCCAGCTCACCCCCGGACAGCATGAACACTGAAGCTTTCTTT. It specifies CASSPPDSMNTEAFF.

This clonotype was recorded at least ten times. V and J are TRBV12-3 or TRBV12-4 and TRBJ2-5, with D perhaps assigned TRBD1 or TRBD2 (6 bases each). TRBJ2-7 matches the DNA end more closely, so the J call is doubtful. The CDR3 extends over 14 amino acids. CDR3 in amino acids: CASSLIGGSGEQYF. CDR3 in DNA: TGTGCCAGCAGTTTAATAGGGGGGTCCGGCGAGCAGTACTTC.

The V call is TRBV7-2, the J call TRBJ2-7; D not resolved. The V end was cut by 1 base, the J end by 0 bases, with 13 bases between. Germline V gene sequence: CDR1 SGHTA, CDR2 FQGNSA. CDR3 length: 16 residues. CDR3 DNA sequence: TGTGCCAGCAGCTTAGGTGGCCTAGGAATCTCCTACGAGCAGTACTTC. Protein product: CASSLGGLGISYEQYF.

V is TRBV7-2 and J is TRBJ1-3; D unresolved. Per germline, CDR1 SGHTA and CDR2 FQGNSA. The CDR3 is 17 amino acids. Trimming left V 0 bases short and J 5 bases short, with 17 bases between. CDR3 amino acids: CASSLAGLRSYRNTIYF. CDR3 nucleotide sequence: TGTGCCAGCAGCTTAGCCGGGCTGAGATCTTACCGAAACACCATATATTTT. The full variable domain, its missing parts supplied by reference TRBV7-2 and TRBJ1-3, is GAGVSQSPSNKVTEKGKDVELRCDPISGHTALYWYRQSLGQGLEFLIYFQGNSAPDKSGLPSDRFSAERTGGSVSTLTIQRTQQEDSAVYLCASSLAGLRSYRNTIYFGEGSWLTVV.

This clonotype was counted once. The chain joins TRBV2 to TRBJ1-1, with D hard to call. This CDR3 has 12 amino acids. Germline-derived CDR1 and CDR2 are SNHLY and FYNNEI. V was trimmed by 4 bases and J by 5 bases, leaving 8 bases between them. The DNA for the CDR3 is TGTGCCAGCAGTGGGGAATGGACTGAAGCTTTCTTT. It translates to CASSGEWTEAFF.

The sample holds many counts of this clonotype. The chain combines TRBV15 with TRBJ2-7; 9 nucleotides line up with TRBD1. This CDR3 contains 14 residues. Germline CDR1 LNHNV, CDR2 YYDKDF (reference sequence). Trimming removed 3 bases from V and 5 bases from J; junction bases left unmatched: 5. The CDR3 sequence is CATSRGTGLHEQYF. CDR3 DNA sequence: TGTGCCACCAGCAGGGGGACAGGGCTCCACGAGCAGTACTTC. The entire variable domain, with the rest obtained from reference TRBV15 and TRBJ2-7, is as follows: DAMVIQNPRYQVTQFGKPVTLSCSQTLNHNVMYWYQQKSSQAPKLLFHYYDKDFNNEADTPDNFQSRRPNTSFCFLDIRSPGLGDTAMYLCATSRGTGLHEQYFGPGTRLTVT.

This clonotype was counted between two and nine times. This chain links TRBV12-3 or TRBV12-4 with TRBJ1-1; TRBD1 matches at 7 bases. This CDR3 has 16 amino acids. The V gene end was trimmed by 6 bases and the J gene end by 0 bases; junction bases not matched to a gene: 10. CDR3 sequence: CASSFDRVTLNTEAFF. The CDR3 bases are TGTGCCAGCAGCTTTGACAGGGTGACCCTGAACACTGAAGCTTTCTTT.

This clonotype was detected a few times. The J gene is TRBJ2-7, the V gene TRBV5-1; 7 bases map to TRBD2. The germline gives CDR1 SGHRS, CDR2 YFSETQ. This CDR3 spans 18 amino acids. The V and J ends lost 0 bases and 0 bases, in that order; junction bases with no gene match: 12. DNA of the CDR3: TGCGCCAGCAGCTTGGGGATCGGGACGGGGGGTCTCTCCTACGAGCAGTACTTC. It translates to CASSLGIGTGGLSYEQYF.

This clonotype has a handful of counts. CDR3 sequence reads: CAISDHTNTEAFF. Here the CDR3 DNA reads TGTGCCATCAGTGACCACACCAACACTGAAGCTTTCTTT. The genes are TRBV10-3 and TRBJ1-1; D not resolved. Germline loops: CDR1 ENHRY, CDR2 SYGVKD. V was trimmed by 3 bases and J by 2 bases, leaving 7 bases between them. CDR3 length: 13 residues.

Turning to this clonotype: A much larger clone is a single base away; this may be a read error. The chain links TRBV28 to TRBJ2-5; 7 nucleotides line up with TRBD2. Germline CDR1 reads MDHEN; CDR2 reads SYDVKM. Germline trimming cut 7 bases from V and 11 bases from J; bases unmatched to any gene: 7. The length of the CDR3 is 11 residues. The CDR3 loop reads CASTREGEQYF. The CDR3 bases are TGTGCCAGCACGAGGGAGGGTGAGCAGTACTTC.

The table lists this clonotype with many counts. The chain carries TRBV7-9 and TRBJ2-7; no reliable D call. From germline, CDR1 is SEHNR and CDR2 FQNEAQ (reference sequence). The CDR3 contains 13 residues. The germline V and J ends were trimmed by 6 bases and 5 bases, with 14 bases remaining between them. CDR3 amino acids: CASSQPGWDEQYF. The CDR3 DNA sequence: TGTGCCAGCAGTCAACCGGGTTGGGACGAGCAGTACTTC.

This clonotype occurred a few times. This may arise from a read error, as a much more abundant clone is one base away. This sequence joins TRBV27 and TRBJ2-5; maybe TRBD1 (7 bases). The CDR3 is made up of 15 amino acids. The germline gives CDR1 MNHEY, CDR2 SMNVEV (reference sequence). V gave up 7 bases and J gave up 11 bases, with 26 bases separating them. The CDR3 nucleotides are TGTGCCAGCACCTATTTGGGGGGACAGCACAATGAGCAGTACTTC. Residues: CASTYLGGQHNEQYF.

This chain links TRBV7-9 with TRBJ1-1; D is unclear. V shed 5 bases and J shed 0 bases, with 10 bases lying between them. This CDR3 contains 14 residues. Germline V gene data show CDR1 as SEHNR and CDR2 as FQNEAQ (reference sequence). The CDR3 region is CASSTAVVNTEAFF. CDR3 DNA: TGTGCCAGCAGCACCGCGGTCGTGAACACTGAAGCTTTCTTT.

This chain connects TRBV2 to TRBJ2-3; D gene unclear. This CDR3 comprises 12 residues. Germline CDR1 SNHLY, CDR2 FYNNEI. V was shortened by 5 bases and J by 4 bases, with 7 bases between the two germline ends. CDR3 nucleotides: TGTGCCAGCAGTCCGTTTCCAGATACGCAGTATTTT. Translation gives CASSPFPDTQYF. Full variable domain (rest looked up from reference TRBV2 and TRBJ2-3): EPEVTQTPSHQVTQMGQEVILRCVPISNHLYFYWYRQILGQKVEFLVSFYNNEISEKSEIFDDQFSVERPDGSNFTLKIRSTKLEDSAMYFCASSPFPDTQYFGPGTRLTVL.

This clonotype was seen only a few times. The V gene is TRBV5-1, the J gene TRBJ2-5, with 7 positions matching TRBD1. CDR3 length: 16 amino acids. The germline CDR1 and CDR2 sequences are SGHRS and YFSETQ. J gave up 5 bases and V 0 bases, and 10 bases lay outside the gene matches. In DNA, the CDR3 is TGCGCCAGCAGCTTGGCCGACAGGGAATCGAAGGAGACCCAGTACTTC. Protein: CASSLADRESKETQYF.

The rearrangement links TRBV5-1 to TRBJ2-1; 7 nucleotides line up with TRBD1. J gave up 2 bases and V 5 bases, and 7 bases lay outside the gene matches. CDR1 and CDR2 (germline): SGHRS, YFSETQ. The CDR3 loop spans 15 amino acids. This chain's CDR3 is CASRTGTETYNEQFF. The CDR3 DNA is TGCGCCAGCAGAACCGGGACAGAAACCTACAATGAGCAGTTCTTC.

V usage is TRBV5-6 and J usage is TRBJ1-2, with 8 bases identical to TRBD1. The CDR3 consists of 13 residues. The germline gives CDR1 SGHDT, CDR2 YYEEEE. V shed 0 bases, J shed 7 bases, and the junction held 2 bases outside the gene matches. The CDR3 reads CASSLDRGVGYTF. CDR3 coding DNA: TGTGCCAGCAGCTTGGACAGGGGGGTTGGCTACACCTTC.

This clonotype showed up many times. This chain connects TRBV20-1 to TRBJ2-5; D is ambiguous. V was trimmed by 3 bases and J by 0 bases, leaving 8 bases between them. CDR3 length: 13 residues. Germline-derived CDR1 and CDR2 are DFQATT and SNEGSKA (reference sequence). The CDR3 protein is CSARIENQETQYF. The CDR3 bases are TGCAGTGCTAGGATCGAGAACCAAGAGACCCAGTACTTC.

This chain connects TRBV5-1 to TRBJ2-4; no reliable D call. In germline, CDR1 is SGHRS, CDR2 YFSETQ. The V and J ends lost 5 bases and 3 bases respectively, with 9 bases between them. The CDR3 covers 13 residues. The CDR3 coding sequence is TGCGCCAGCAGTGGGAACAACAAAAACATTCAGTACTTC. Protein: CASSGNNKNIQYF.

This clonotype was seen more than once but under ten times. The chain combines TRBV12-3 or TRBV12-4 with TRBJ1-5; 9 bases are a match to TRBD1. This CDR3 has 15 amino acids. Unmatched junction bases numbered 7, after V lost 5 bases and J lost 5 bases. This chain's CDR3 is CASSPDRGFYQPQHF. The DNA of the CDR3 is TGTGCCAGCAGTCCCGACAGGGGGTTTTATCAGCCCCAGCATTTT.

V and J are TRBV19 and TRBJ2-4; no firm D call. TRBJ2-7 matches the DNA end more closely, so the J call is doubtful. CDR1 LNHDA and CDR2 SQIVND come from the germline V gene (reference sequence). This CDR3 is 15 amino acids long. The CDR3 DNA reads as TGTGCCAGTAGTATCGCCCCGACACCGACCTACGAGCAGTACTTC. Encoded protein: CASSIAPTPTYEQYF.